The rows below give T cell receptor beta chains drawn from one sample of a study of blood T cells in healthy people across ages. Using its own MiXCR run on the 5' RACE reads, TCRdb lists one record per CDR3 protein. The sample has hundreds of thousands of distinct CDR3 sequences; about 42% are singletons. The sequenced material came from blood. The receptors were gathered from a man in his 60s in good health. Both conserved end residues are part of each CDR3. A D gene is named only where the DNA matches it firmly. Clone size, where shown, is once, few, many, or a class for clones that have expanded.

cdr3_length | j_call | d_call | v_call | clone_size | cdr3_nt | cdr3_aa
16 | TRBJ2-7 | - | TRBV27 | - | TGTGCCAGCCAGAGAATCCCGTCAGCAGGAACCTACGAGCAGTACTTC | CASQRIPSAGTYEQYF
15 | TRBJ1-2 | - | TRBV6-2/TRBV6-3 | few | TGTGCCAGCTCTGACGTCCCGGCCGTTCTCTATGGCTACACCTTC | CASSDVPAVLYGYTF
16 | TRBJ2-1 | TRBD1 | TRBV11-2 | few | TGTGCCAGCAGCTCCGTACAGGGGCCTACATGGAATGAGCAGTTCTTC | CASSSVQGPTWNEQFF
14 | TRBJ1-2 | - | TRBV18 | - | TGTGCCAGCTCACCACGGGACCGGGAGGGAGGCTACACCTTC | CASSPRDREGGYTF
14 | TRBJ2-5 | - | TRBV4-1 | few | TGCGCCAGCAGCATTCCGGGGGGCGGGGAGACCCAGTACTTC | CASSIPGGGETQYF
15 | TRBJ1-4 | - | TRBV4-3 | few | TGCGCCAGCAGCCGGACCCCTGCAACTAATGAAAAACTGTTTTTT | CASSRTPATNEKLFF
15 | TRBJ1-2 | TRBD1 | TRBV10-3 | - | TGTGCCATCGGAGAAACGGGACAGGGACACTATGGCTACACCTTC | CAIGETGQGHYGYTF
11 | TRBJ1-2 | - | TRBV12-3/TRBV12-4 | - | TGTGCCAGCACTGCAGGGTTTGGCTACACCTTC | CASTAGFGYTF
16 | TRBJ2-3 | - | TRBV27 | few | TGTGCCAGCAGTTTATTTACGGGTCCGGTTTTGGATACGCAGTATTTT | CASSLFTGPVLDTQYF
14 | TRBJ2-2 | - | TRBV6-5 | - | TGTGCCAGCAGACAGGGCCTGAACACCGGGGAGCTGTTTTTT | CASRQGLNTGELFF
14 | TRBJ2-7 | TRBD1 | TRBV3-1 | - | TGTGCCAGCAGCCTGACAGGGCAGAGGTACGAGCAGTACTTC | CASSLTGQRYEQYF
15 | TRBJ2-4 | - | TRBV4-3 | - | TGCGCCAGCAGCCAATGGGGGAGGGCCAAAAACATTCAGTACTTC | CASSQWGRAKNIQYF
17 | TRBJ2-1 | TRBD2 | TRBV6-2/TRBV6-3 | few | TGTGCCAGCAGAAGGATCGCGGGGGGCCCCTCCTACAATGAGCAGTTCTTC | CASRRIAGGPSYNEQFF
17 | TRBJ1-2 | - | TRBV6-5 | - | TGTGCCAGCAGTACTAGAAGACAGTTCTCAGCTAACTATGGCTACACCTTC | CASSTRRQFSANYGYTF
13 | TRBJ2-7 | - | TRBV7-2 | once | TGTGCCGGCGCCGCCTCAGGGCCCTACGAGCAGTACTTC | CAGAASGPYEQYF
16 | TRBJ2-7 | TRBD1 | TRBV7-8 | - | TGTGCCAGCAGGGAACGGGACAGGGGGGGCTACGGCGAGCAGTACTTC | CASRERDRGGYGEQYF
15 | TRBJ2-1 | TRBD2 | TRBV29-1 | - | TGCAGCGTCATAAAGACTAGCGCCCTTAACAATGAGCAGTTCTTC | CSVIKTSALNNEQFF
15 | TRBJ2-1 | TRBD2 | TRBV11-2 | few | TGTGCCAGCAGCTTACTAGCGGGGAAATTCAATGAGCAGTTCTTC | CASSLLAGKFNEQFF
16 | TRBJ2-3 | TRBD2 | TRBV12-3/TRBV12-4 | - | TGTGCCAGCAGCTCCGGACTAGCGGGGTGGTCAGATACGCAGTATTTT | CASSSGLAGWSDTQYF
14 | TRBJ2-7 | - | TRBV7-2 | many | TGTGCCAGCAGCTTAGGACAGGCTAGTTACGAGCAGTACTTC | CASSLGQASYEQYF
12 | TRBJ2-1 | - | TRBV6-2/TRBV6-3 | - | TGTGCCAGCTCCTGGTCCCACAATGAGCAGTTCTTC | CASSWSHNEQFF
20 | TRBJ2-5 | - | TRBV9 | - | TGTGCCAGCAGCGTAGCTAGAGGACGTGGGAGGTCCAGAATTCAAGAGACCCAGTACTTC | CASSVARGRGRSRIQETQYF
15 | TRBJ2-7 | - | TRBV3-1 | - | TGTGCCAGCAGCCAATACCCAGACCGCTCCTACGAGCAGTACTTC | CASSQYPDRSYEQYF
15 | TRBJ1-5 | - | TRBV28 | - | TGTGCCAGCAGACCATCAAGAAATAGCAATCAGCCCCAGCATTTT | CASRPSRNSNQPQHF
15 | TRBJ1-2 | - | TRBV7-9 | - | TGTGCCAGCAGCTTAGCCGACGTCAGGGGAGGTGGCTACACCTTC | CASSLADVRGGGYTF
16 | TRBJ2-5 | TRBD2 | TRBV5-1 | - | TGCGCCAGCAGAAACTATGCCGGGACATCGGGGGGGGAGCAGTACTTC | CASRNYAGTSGGEQYF
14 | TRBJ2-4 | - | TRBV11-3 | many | TGTGCCAGCAGCCACGGGGGATCCAAAAACATTCAGTACTTC | CASSHGGSKNIQYF
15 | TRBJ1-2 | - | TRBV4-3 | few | TGCGCCAGCAGCCAAGACAGCGCGGGGGCAAGAGGCTACACCTTC | CASSQDSAGARGYTF
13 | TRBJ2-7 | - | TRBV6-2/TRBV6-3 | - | TGTGCCAGCAGTTACTCGATGGGCTACGAGCAGTACTTC | CASSYSMGYEQYF
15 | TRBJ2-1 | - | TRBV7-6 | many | TGTGCCAGCAGCTTAGGGCCCCAGGGAAGCAATGAGCAGTTCTTC | CASSLGPQGSNEQFF
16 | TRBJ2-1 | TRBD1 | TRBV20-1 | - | TGCAGTACGAACAAAACCCCGGGACAGGGTTTTAGAGAGCAGTTCTTC | CSTNKTPGQGFREQFF
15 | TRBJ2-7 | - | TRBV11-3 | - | TGTGCCAGCAGCTTAAGGTACGGACGGATCTACGAGCAGTACTTC | CASSLRYGRIYEQYF
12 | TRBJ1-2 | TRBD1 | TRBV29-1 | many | TGCAGCGTCGGACAGGGGGCGGATGGCTACACCTTC | CSVGQGADGYTF
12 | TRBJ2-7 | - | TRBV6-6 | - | TGTACCAGCGGGTCCACCACCTACGAGCAGTACTTC | CTSGSTTYEQYF
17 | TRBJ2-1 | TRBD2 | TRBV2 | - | TGTGCCAGCACCGGGAGGAGGCGGGGAAGGTCCTACAATGAGCAGTTCTTC | CASTGRRRGRSYNEQFF
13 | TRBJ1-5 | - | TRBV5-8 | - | TGTGCCAGCAGCTTGTTTGCCCGTCAGCCCCAGCATTTT | CASSLFARQPQHF
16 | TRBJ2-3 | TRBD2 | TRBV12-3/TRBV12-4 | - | TGTGCCAGCAGTTCCATAGCGGGGGGCATCACAGATACGCAGTATTTT | CASSSIAGGITDTQYF
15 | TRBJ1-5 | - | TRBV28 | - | TGTGCCAGCAGCCCGGACTGGAATAGCAATCAGCCCCAGCATTTT | CASSPDWNSNQPQHF
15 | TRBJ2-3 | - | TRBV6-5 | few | TGTGCCAGCACCCCGCAAACAGGGCTTGTTAATACGCAGTATTTT | CASTPQTGLVNTQYF
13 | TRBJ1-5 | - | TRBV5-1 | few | TGCGCCAGCAGCATGGACATCAATCAGCCCCAGCATTTT | CASSMDINQPQHF
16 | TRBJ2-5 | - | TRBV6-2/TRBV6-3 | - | TGTGTCAGCAGTAACCCTCGGGTAGCGGCCCAAGAGACCCAGTACTTC | CVSSNPRVAAQETQYF
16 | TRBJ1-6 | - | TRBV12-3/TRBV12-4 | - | TGTGCCAGCAGCCGCTCGACTAGCTCCTATAATTCACCCCTCCACTTT | CASSRSTSSYNSPLHF
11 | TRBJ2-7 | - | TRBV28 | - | TGTGCCAGCAGTTTTACGGGACAGCAGTACTTC | CASSFTGQQYF
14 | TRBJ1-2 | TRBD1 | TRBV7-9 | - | TGTGCCAGCAGCGACTCCGGGACAGGGCGCAGCTACACCTTC | CASSDSGTGRSYTF
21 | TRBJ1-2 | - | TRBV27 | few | TGTGCCAGCAGTTTATATCCCCGTGCCCGCCGGGAAACCTACGGGTTCGCCTACTACACCTTC | CASSLYPRARRETYGFAYYTF
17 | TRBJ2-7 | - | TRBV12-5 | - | TGTGCTAGTGGCCTAAACGCCGGGATTGGCCGGTCCTACGAGCAGTACTTC | CASGLNAGIGRSYEQYF
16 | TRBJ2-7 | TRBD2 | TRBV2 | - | TGTGCCAGCAGTGAAGCGCTAGCGGGGGGCGCCTACGAGCAGTACTTC | CASSEALAGGAYEQYF
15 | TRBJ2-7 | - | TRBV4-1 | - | TGCGCCAGCAGCCGGAACAGGGGGGAGGGGTACGAGCAGTACTTC | CASSRNRGEGYEQYF
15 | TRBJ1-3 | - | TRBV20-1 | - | TGCAGTGCTAGTTTGGGAACGAGGTCTGGAAACACCATATATTTT | CSASLGTRSGNTIYF
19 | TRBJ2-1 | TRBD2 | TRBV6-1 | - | TGTGCCAGCAGTCCCCGCTGGACTTGCGGGAGTCAATCAGGTTTTGAGCAGTTCTTC | CASSPRWTCGSQSGFEQFF